What follows are 32 T cell receptor beta chains derived from one specimen sequenced in a study of shared clonotypes between healthy human individuals. TCRdb keeps only in-frame clones here, not all; method: immunoSEQ multiplex PCR. The profile shows millions of clones, about 93% of them singletons. Naive CD8 isolation took CD45RO-negative cells positively selected for CCR7 and excluded terminally differentiated effector memory CD45RA+ cells. The sequencing input was naive CD8+ T cells from PBMCs. The receptors shown here come from a man between 18 and 35 years old in good health. Some clones in this sample may be carry-over from other donors' samples.

The chain is built from TRBV13 and TRBJ2-6; 12 nucleotides line up with TRBD2. Looked up from germline, CDR1 is PRHDT and CDR2 is FYEKMQ (reference sequence). V lost 5 bases, J lost 0 bases, and 11 bases stayed unmatched. CDR3 length equals 20 residues. CDR3 sequence reads: CASSRGLAGSPDSGANVLTF. CDR3 DNA: TGTGCCAGCAGCCGAGGACTAGCGGGATCACCAGACTCTGGGGCCAACGTCCTGACTTTC.

The rearrangement links TRBV7-2 to TRBJ2-7, with TRBD1 identical over 10 bases. V lost 5 bases to trimming and J lost 3 bases; unmatched junction nucleotides: 7. CDR1 and CDR2 (germline): SGHTA, FQGNSA. The CDR3 runs to 15 residues. For the CDR3, the DNA is TGTGCCAGCAGCGTCCTCGGGACAGGGGTCTACGAGCAGTACTTC. Protein product: CASSVLGTGVYEQYF.

V gene TRBV15 combines with J gene TRBJ2-7; TRBD2 aligns across 12 bases. The length of the CDR3 is 16 residues. Germline V gives CDR1 LNHNV, CDR2 YYDKDF (reference sequence). With V trimmed by 3 bases and J by 6 bases, 9 bases remained unmatched. The CDR3 bases are TGTGCCACCAGCAGGGACCTAGCGGGAGGGCCCTCCGAGCAGTACTTC. It yields the protein CATSRDLAGGPSEQYF.

The genes are TRBV19 and TRBJ1-2, with D possibly TRBD1 on 5 matching bases. The CDR3 runs 15 residues. CDR1 is LNHDA and CDR2 is SQIVND in the germline V gene (reference sequence). V lost 0 bases to trimming and J lost 4 bases, with 12 bases between them. CDR3 sequence (DNA): TGTGCCAGTAGTATAGACCTCGACAGATTCTATGGCTACACCTTC. It specifies CASSIDLDRFYGYTF.

The CDR3 here is CASSYDRRYGYTF. CDR3 nucleotides: TGTGCCAGTAGCTACGACAGGAGGTATGGCTACACCTTC. This chain joins TRBV19 and TRBJ1-2; D might be TRBD1 (6 bases). CDR3 length equals 13 residues. V lost 6 bases and J lost 5, with 13 bases in between. The germline gives CDR1 LNHDA, CDR2 SQIVND (reference sequence). Filled out from reference TRBV19 and TRBJ1-2, the complete variable domain reads DGGITQSPKYLFRKEGQNVTLSCEQNLNHDAMYWYRQDPGQGLRLIYYSQIVNDFQKGDIAEGYSVSREKKESFPLTVTSAQKNPTAFYLCASSYDRRYGYTFGSGTRLTVV.

The genes are TRBV5-1 and TRBJ2-7, with a possible D match to TRBD1 (5 bases). The CDR3 is 13 amino acids. Trimming removed 1 base from V and 9 bases from J, with 14 bases in between. Germline V gene data show CDR1 as SGHRS and CDR2 as YFSETQ. Here the CDR3 reads CASSLNPGKGQYF. The CDR3, as DNA: TGCGCCAGCAGCTTGAATCCAGGGAAAGGGCAGTACTTC.

This clone was seen just once. V and J are TRBV11-2 and TRBJ1-4; TRBD1 aligns across 9 bases. The CDR3 runs to 15 residues. Per germline, CDR1 SGHAT and CDR2 FQNNGV. J gave up 8 bases and V 2 bases, and 6 bases lay outside the gene matches. The CDR3 protein is CASSLRDRAGEKLFF. The CDR3 nucleotides read TGTGCCAGCAGCTTAAGGGACAGGGCGGGCGAAAAACTGTTTTTT.

The chain is built from TRBV27 and TRBJ1-5, with D perhaps matching TRBD1 (6 bases). Looked up from germline, CDR1 is MNHEY and CDR2 is SMNVEV (reference sequence). The CDR3 runs to 16 residues. V was pared by 7 bases and J by 2 bases, with 18 bases between. CDR3 nucleotides: TGTGCCAGCACTCCTGGGGGGGGGCTGGGCAATCAGCCCCAGCATTTT. Amino acids: CASTPGGGLGNQPQHF.

This sequence joins TRBV5-6 and TRBJ1-2; tentatively, D is TRBD1 (5 bases). The V end lost 4 bases, the J end lost 8 bases, and 30 bases lay between the germline ends. This CDR3 has 18 residues. Germline V CDR1 and CDR2: SGHDT, YYEEEE. This CDR3 is CASSHPRAGQKGFGGYTF. The CDR3 nucleotides are TGTGCCAGCAGCCACCCCCGGGCAGGCCAGAAGGGGTTTGGGGGCTACACCTTC.

V is TRBV9 and J is TRBJ2-7, with 11 bases identical to TRBD1. Germline trimming cut 3 bases from V and 5 bases from J; bases unmatched to any gene: 7. The CDR3 runs to 15 residues. Germline loops: CDR1 SGDLS, CDR2 YYNGEE. The CDR3 DNA sequence: TGTGCCAGCAGCGACGGGGACAGGGGGGGCGACGAGCAGTACTTC. It encodes CASSDGDRGGDEQYF. The whole variable domain, remainder taken from reference TRBV9 and TRBJ2-7, is DSGVTQTPKHLITATGQRVTLRCSPRSGDLSVYWYQQSLDQGLQFLIQYYNGEERAKGNILERFSAQQFPDLHSELNLSSLELGDSALYFCASSDGDRGGDEQYFGPGTRLTVT.

With respect to this clone: The same CDR3 arises from other DNA sequences in this sample as well. The genes are TRBV27 and TRBJ1-5; 7 nucleotides align to TRBD1. V lost 1 base and J lost 3; bases outside the gene matches: 3. Germline V gives CDR1 MNHEY, CDR2 SMNVEV (reference sequence). This CDR3 spans 15 amino acids. The CDR3 loop reads CASSLLGTDNQPQHF. Written as DNA, the CDR3 is TGTGCCAGCAGTTTATTGGGGACAGACAATCAGCCCCAGCATTTT.

The genes are TRBV5-1 and TRBJ2-7; 9 bases agree with TRBD1. V dropped 4 bases and J dropped 5; count of bases not matched to a gene: 10. This CDR3 has 15 residues. Germline V lookup: CDR1 SGHRS, CDR2 YFSETQ. The CDR3 DNA follows: TGCGCCAGCAGCGTACCGGGACAGGGTTACGACGAGCAGTACTTC. The encoded protein is CASSVPGQGYDEQYF.

The gene calls are TRBV2 and TRBJ2-2; the match to TRBD2 covers 12 bases. Losses at the gene ends were 5 bases for V and 5 bases for J; bases not matched to a gene: 3. Germline lookup yields CDR1 SNHLY and CDR2 FYNNEI. The CDR3 length is 15 residues. This chain's CDR3 is CASSRLAGVTGELFF. CDR3 DNA sequence: TGTGCCAGCAGTAGACTAGCGGGAGTTACCGGGGAGCTGTTTTTT.

The gene calls are TRBV5-8 and TRBJ1-2; D unclear. Germline V gene lookup returns CDR1 SGHTS and CDR2 YDEGEE. This CDR3 has 14 amino acids. The V and J ends lost 4 bases and 6 bases respectively, with 16 bases between them. CDR3 sequence reads: CASSPGMASDGYTF. In nucleotides, the CDR3 is TGTGCCAGCAGCCCGGGAATGGCAAGCGATGGCTACACCTTC.

The count of this clone is one. The V call is TRBV28, the J call TRBJ2-5; 8 bases are a match to TRBD2. Unmatched junction bases numbered 23, after V lost 6 bases and J lost 2 bases. The CDR3 consists of 20 residues. Germline assignment: CDR1 MDHEN and CDR2 SYDVKM. This CDR3 reads CASSPGAGREGLIRQETQYF. CDR3 nucleotide sequence: TGTGCCAGCAGCCCGGGGGCGGGCCGGGAGGGCCTTATAAGGCAAGAGACCCAGTACTTC.

J is TRBJ2-3 and V is TRBV28; the D gene could be TRBD1 or TRBD2 (5 bases each). Germline CDR1 is MDHEN and CDR2 is SYDVKM. The CDR3 extends over 16 amino acids. Between the trimmed V and J ends, which lost 6 bases and 4 bases, there was a span of 20 bases. The CDR3 DNA sequence: TGTGCCAGCAGCCCCGAGGGACCAAGGCCTCCAGATACGCAGTATTTT. It is translated as CASSPEGPRPPDTQYF.

The rearrangement joins TRBV23-1 to TRBJ1-5, with D perhaps TRBD1 (6 bases). TRBV23-1 is sorted into the ORF group, with uncertain function. The CDR3 loop spans 17 amino acids. V was pared by 4 bases and J by 0 bases, with 16 bases between. CDR3 sequence (DNA): TGCGCCAGCAGTCCCCCGGGGGGCACTTATAGCAATCAGCCCCAGCATTTT. Encoded protein: CASSPPGGTYSNQPQHF.

This clone has a handful of counts. The chain couples TRBV11-2 to TRBJ2-7; D perhaps matches TRBD1 (6 bases). CDR3 length equals 13 residues. The germline CDR1 and CDR2 sequences are SGHAT and FQNNGV. With 0 bases removed from V and 5 bases from J, the gap between germline ends came to 8 bases. The CDR3 sequence is CASSLEQGNEQYF. In nucleotides, the CDR3 is TGTGCCAGCAGCTTAGAACAGGGAAACGAGCAGTACTTC.

V usage is TRBV28 and J usage is TRBJ2-5; D may be TRBD1 or TRBD2 (6 bases each). Trimming stripped 6 bases from V and 5 bases from J, with 25 bases between. This CDR3 region has 17 residues. The germline V gene encodes CDR1 MDHEN and CDR2 SYDVKM. The CDR3 sequence is CASSATPPGGILETQYF. DNA of the CDR3: TGTGCCAGCAGCGCAACCCCTCCCGGGGGCATCCTGGAGACCCAGTACTTC.

This chain uses TRBV25-1 with TRBJ2-1; perhaps TRBD2 as D (6 bases). CDR3 size: 14 residues. With 4 bases removed from V and 6 bases from J, the gap between germline ends came to 13 bases. Germline V gives CDR1 MGHDK, CDR2 SYGVNS. The CDR3 loop reads CASSASGLPNEQFF. CDR3 DNA: TGTGCCAGCAGTGCCTCGGGACTCCCCAATGAGCAGTTCTTC.

The gene calls are TRBV27 and TRBJ2-3; no clear D gene. With 4 bases removed from V and 4 bases from J, the gap between germline ends came to 9 bases. Germline V lookup: CDR1 MNHEY, CDR2 SMNVEV (reference sequence). The CDR3 sequence is 13 residues long. CDR3 amino acids: CASSSGLSDTQYF. The CDR3, as DNA: TGTGCCAGCAGTTCCGGTTTGTCAGATACGCAGTATTTT.

V usage is TRBV7-2 and J usage is TRBJ2-7, with TRBD2 matching over 7 bases. After removal of 3 bases from V and 2 bases from J, the junction contained 10 bases not matched to a gene. This CDR3 region has 16 residues. Germline CDR1 SGHTA, CDR2 FQGNSA. CDR3: CASSFGLAGDTYEQYF. For the CDR3, the DNA is TGTGCCAGCAGCTTCGGATTGGCGGGGGATACCTACGAGCAGTACTTC.

This clone was observed a single time. The V and J genes are TRBV28 and TRBJ2-5; maybe TRBD1 (7 bases). Germline lookup yields CDR1 MDHEN and CDR2 SYDVKM. Trimming shortened V by 5 bases and J by 5 bases, and 24 bases separated the two germline ends. The CDR3 spans 17 residues. The CDR3 reads CASSPPTGMEGHETQYF. The CDR3 coding sequence is TGTGCCAGCAGTCCCCCGACAGGGATGGAGGGCCACGAGACCCAGTACTTC. The full variable domain, rest sourced from reference TRBV28 and TRBJ2-5, is DVKVTQSSRYLVKRTGEKVFLECVQDMDHENMFWYRQDPGLGLRLIYFSYDVKMKEKGDIPEGYSVSREKKERFSLILESASTNQTSMYLCASSPPTGMEGHETQYFGPGTRLLVL.

The V gene is TRBV30, the J gene TRBJ2-7; D might be TRBD1 or TRBD2, each matching 5 bases. The CDR3 runs to 12 residues. Germline CDR1 and CDR2: GTSNPN and SVGIG (reference sequence). The V and J ends lost 2 bases and 4 bases respectively, with 9 bases between them. The CDR3: CAWSMWGYEQYF. The CDR3 DNA is TGTGCCTGGAGTATGTGGGGGTACGAGCAGTACTTC.

This sequence joins TRBV19 and TRBJ2-7, with D hard to call. CDR3 length: 12 residues. Trimming stripped 3 bases from V and 2 bases from J, with 5 bases between. Per the germline V gene, CDR1 is LNHDA and CDR2 is SQIVND (reference sequence). CDR3 nucleotide sequence: TGTGCCAGTAGTATGAGACCCTACGAGCAGTACTTC. Residues: CASSMRPYEQYF.

This chain connects TRBV7-6 to TRBJ1-2; D possibly corresponds to TRBD1 (5 bases). Germline V CDR1 and CDR2: SGHVS, FNYEAQ. V dropped 5 bases and J dropped 0 bases, with 31 bases sitting between them. The CDR3 spans 21 residues. CDR3 DNA sequence: TGTGCCAGCAGCCCGCGACGGGGAGGGGAAGTTGGCCAGGTTTCTAACTATGGCTACACCTTC. Translated: CASSPRRGGEVGQVSNYGYTF.

This chain joins TRBV27 and TRBJ2-1, with a tentative D call TRBD1 (6 bases). Germline V gene lookup returns CDR1 MNHEY and CDR2 SMNVEV (reference sequence). Deletions cut 1 base from V and 3 bases from J, with 10 bases between. The CDR3 extends over 15 amino acids. DNA of the CDR3: TGTGCCAGCAGTTTATTACAGGGTTACTACAATGAGCAGTTCTTC. Its protein product is CASSLLQGYYNEQFF.

The V call is TRBV7-8, the J call TRBJ2-5, with D unclear. The CDR3 is 16 amino acids. V lost 1 base, J lost 0 bases, and 12 bases lay in between. Germline V lookup: CDR1 SGHVS, CDR2 FQNEAQ. The CDR3 DNA reads TGTGCCAGCAGCTTAGTCCAGGACGAACACCAAGAGACCCAGTACTTC. This gives the protein CASSLVQDEHQETQYF.

Of note for this clone: One junction end does not reproduce the germline sequence, and a read error may be involved. The V gene is TRBV28, the J gene TRBJ2-5, with D possibly being TRBD1 (8 bases). Germline CDR1 and CDR2: MDHEN and SYDVKM. The CDR3 contains 14 residues. The CDR3 loop is CASSRPTTGGAMNF. The CDR3 region has the DNA TGTGCCAGCAGCCGACCCACAACAGGGGGGGCCATGAACTTC.

The chain employs TRBV21-1 and TRBJ2-7; TRBD2, the D gene given by the table, was not confirmed from the DNA. TRBV21-1 is deemed a pseudogene. This CDR3 is built from 15 residues. CDR3 sequence: CASSGQLADTYEQYF. CDR3 DNA sequence: TGTGCCAGCAGCGGACAACTAGCGGATACCTACGAGCAGTACTTC.

The rearrangement uses TRBV13 and TRBJ2-1; D call uncertain. Germline CDR1 PRHDT, CDR2 FYEKMQ (reference sequence). V was clipped by 2 bases and J by 12 bases, with 14 bases between them. The CDR3 covers 13 residues. CDR3 residues: CASSLLTLPRQFF. The CDR3 nucleotides are TGTGCCAGCAGCTTATTGACTCTACCGAGGCAGTTCTTC.

The V and J genes are TRBV2 and TRBJ2-4, with 8 bases aligning to TRBD1. V gave up 6 bases and J gave up 9 bases; unmatched junction bases: 1. This CDR3 contains 11 residues. In germline, CDR1 is SNHLY, CDR2 FYNNEI. The CDR3 sequence is CASRDRGIQYF. As DNA, the CDR3 is TGTGCCAGCAGAGACAGGGGCATTCAGTACTTC.